The 22 T cell receptor beta chains presented below share a single source sample, sequenced in a study of blood T cell repertoires in COVID-19. Measured with immunoSEQ multiplex PCR; TCRdb has only the in-frame clones, and not every one. The sample lists about 180,000 clones, around four fifths seen once, with roughly 7.5% in the top ten. The specimen was peripheral blood. The receptors were gathered from a woman aged 65 to 85 with COVID-19, enrolled during active disease.

CDR3 region: CASSEDSYREKKQKLFF. The CDR3 DNA reads TGTGCCAGCAGCGAAGATTCTTACAGGGAAAAAAAGCAAAAACTGTTTTTT. The rearrangement joins TRBV21-1 to TRBJ1-4; no check of the table's D call, TRBD1, against the DNA was made. TRBV21-1 is a known pseudogene. The CDR3 has 17 residues.

V usage is TRBV5-6 and J usage is TRBJ2-5, with TRBD1 matching 8 bases. The CDR3 has 16 amino acids. The germline CDR1 and CDR2 sequences are SGHDT and YYEEEE. J was trimmed by 4 bases and V by 2 bases; bases with no gene match: 10. CDR3 sequence: CASSFSRQGKGETQYF. DNA of the CDR3: TGTGCCAGCAGCTTCTCCCGACAGGGGAAGGGAGAGACCCAGTACTTC.

The CDR3 DNA reads as TGTGCCAGCAGTGAATCCCGACAGAGCAATCAGCCCCAGCATTTT. Translation gives CASSESRQSNQPQHF. The chain couples TRBV2 to TRBJ1-5, with D perhaps matching TRBD1 (5 bases). Germline V CDR1 and CDR2: SNHLY, FYNNEI. The CDR3 contains 15 residues. V was cut by 2 bases and J by 1 base, with 9 bases left in between.

This sequence joins TRBV27 and TRBJ1-5, with no clear D. CDR1 and CDR2 (germline): MNHEY, SMNVEV (reference sequence). The CDR3 consists of 15 residues. V was shortened by 6 bases and J by 5 bases, with 17 bases between the two germline ends. Here the CDR3 DNA reads TGTGCCAGCAGAAAACTTGCAGGAACAGATCAGCCCCAGCATTTT. It translates to CASRKLAGTDQPQHF.

This chain joins TRBV28 and TRBJ1-4; TRBD1 matches at 7 bases. After removal of 4 bases from V and 5 bases from J, the junction contained 4 bases not matched to a gene. The CDR3 contains 14 residues. Germline values: CDR1 MDHEN, CDR2 SYDVKM. The CDR3 DNA is TGTGCCAGCAGTTCACAGGGGCCGAATGAAAAACTGTTTTTT. Its translation: CASSSQGPNEKLFF. Full variable domain (outside the CDR3, taken from reference TRBV28 and TRBJ1-4): DVKVTQSSRYLVKRTGEKVFLECVQDMDHENMFWYRQDPGLGLRLIYFSYDVKMKEKGDIPEGYSVSREKKERFSLILESASTNQTSMYLCASSSQGPNEKLFFGSGTQLSVL.

This chain joins TRBV7-2 and TRBJ2-3; 9 bases agree with TRBD1. Germline CDR1 and CDR2: SGHTA and FQGNSA. There are 17 residues in the CDR3. V was clipped by 5 bases and J by 2 bases; unmatched bases: 11. CDR3 in DNA: TGTGCCAGCAGCAAAGAACCCGGGACAGGGAACACAGATACGCAGTATTTT. Its protein product is CASSKEPGTGNTDTQYF.

The V and J genes are TRBV5-4 and TRBJ2-3, with TRBD1 as a possible D gene (6 bases). V was shortened by 7 bases and J by 4 bases, with 13 bases between the two germline ends. CDR3 size: 13 residues. Germline lookup yields CDR1 SGHNT and CDR2 YYREEE (reference sequence). The CDR3 sequence: CASASQGSDTQYF. The CDR3 DNA is TGTGCCAGCGCTTCTCAGGGGTCAGATACGCAGTATTTT.

This sequence joins TRBV9 and TRBJ2-1; 9 bases are shared with TRBD2. The CDR3 loop spans 16 amino acids. Germline CDR1 SGDLS, CDR2 YYNGEE. Unmatched junction bases numbered 3, after V lost 0 bases and J lost 2 bases. CDR3: CASSVVVAGAYNEQFF. CDR3 bases: TGTGCCAGCAGCGTAGTAGTAGCGGGAGCCTACAATGAGCAGTTCTTC.

V is TRBV29-1 and J is TRBJ1-1; 9 bases align to TRBD1. The CDR3 has 12 residues. Germline V gene data show CDR1 as SQVTM and CDR2 as ANQGSEA. V was clipped by 6 bases and J by 11 bases; unmatched bases: 10. The CDR3 loop is CSVDRDRVKAFF. The DNA of the CDR3 is TGCAGCGTGGACCGGGACAGGGTGAAGGCTTTCTTT.

The rearrangement uses TRBV10-3 and TRBJ2-3, with 12 bases fitting TRBD2. V was clipped by 10 bases and J by 5 bases; unmatched bases: 13. The CDR3 is 16 residues long. Germline CDR1 is ENHRY and CDR2 is SYGVKD. CDR3 sequence reads: CATYPGPSGREDTQYF. The CDR3 region has the DNA TGTGCCACATATCCTGGGCCTAGCGGGAGGGAAGATACGCAGTATTTT.

The V call is TRBV5-1, the J call TRBJ2-5; 8 nucleotides agree with TRBD1. There are 15 residues in the CDR3. Trimming took 2 bases from V and 4 from J; bases not matched to a gene: 7. Germline V gene sequence: CDR1 SGHRS, CDR2 YFSETQ. CDR3 bases: TGCGCCAGCAGCTTCCGGACAGGGTCGGTAGAGACCCAGTACTTC. This encodes CASSFRTGSVETQYF.

The chain recombines TRBV6-2 or TRBV6-3 with TRBJ2-1; 10 bases map to TRBD2. The J segment lost 5 bases and the V segment lost 0 bases, leaving 4 bases of the junction unmatched. Germline assignment: CDR1 MNHEY and CDR2 SVGEGT. This CDR3 is 16 amino acids long. The CDR3 sequence is CASSYSSGTSDNEQFF. CDR3 nucleotides: TGTGCCAGCAGTTACTCGAGTGGGACTAGCGACAATGAGCAGTTCTTC.

The rearrangement joins TRBV28 to TRBJ2-5; 8 nucleotides line up with TRBD1. Looked up from germline, CDR1 is MDHEN and CDR2 is SYDVKM. This CDR3 contains 14 residues. V shed 1 base, J shed 7 bases, and the junction held 5 bases outside the gene matches. CDR3 DNA: TGTGCCAGCAGTTTATCCAGGGGGCCGGGGACCCAGTACTTC. Translating it yields CASSLSRGPGTQYF.

This clone was seen a handful of times. The CDR3 nucleotides are TGTGCCAGTAGCCAGACAGTCGCAGACTACGAGCAGTACTTC. Translating gives CASSQTVADYEQYF. The chain recombines TRBV19 with TRBJ2-7; possibly TRBD1 for D (5 bases). Germline lookup yields CDR1 LNHDA and CDR2 SQIVND (reference sequence). V was pared by 6 bases and J by 3 bases, with 15 bases between. This CDR3 spans 14 amino acids.

V usage is TRBV18 and J usage is TRBJ1-1; D is possibly TRBD1 (6 bases). Trimming took off 6 bases at V and 1 base at J, with 12 bases between the two ends. Germline values: CDR1 KGHSH, CDR2 LQKENI. The CDR3 loop spans 14 amino acids. The CDR3 region is CASSRTVANTEAFF. CDR3 DNA sequence: TGTGCCAGCTCCAGGACAGTTGCGAACACTGAAGCTTTCTTT.

V and J are TRBV18 and TRBJ1-1; 11 bases line up with TRBD1. Germline V lookup: CDR1 KGHSH, CDR2 LQKENI. J lost 5 bases, V lost 3 bases, and 5 bases had no gene match. The CDR3 has 15 residues. This CDR3 reads CASSPRTGGVTEAFF. The CDR3 region has the DNA TGTGCCAGCTCACCGAGGACAGGGGGCGTAACTGAAGCTTTCTTT.

J is TRBJ2-5 and V is TRBV7-2, with TRBD2 matching over 10 bases. The CDR3 sequence is 18 residues long. Germline CDR1 SGHTA, CDR2 FQGNSA. Germline trimming cut 5 bases from V and 1 base from J; bases unmatched to any gene: 13. The CDR3 coding sequence is TGTGCCAGCAGCCGGGCCGGACGACTAGCGGGTTCCCAAGAGACCCAGTACTTC. Its protein is CASSRAGRLAGSQETQYF.

This clone was seen a single time. The J gene is TRBJ1-6, the V gene TRBV2; no firm D call. V lost 5 bases to trimming and J lost 9 bases, with 8 bases between them. Germline assignment: CDR1 SNHLY and CDR2 FYNNEI. The CDR3 spans 12 residues. The CDR3 is CASSNGFSPLHF. The CDR3 DNA reads as TGTGCCAGCAGTAACGGGTTTTCACCCCTCCACTTT.

The chain is built from TRBV25-1 and TRBJ2-5, with D perhaps matching TRBD2 (6 bases). CDR1 is MGHDK, CDR2 SYGVNS, per germline. The V end was cut by 8 bases, the J end by 5 bases, with 24 bases between. The CDR3 loop spans 16 amino acids. The CDR3 coding sequence is TGTGCCAGCGCCTTGTGGGGTGCGGGGTCGGGGGAGACCCAGTACTTC. It yields the protein CASALWGAGSGETQYF. Using reference TRBV25-1 and TRBJ2-5 for the parts outside the CDR3, the full variable domain is EADIYQTPRYLVIGTGKKITLECSQTMGHDKMYWYQQDPGMELHLIHYSYGVNSTEKGDLSSESTVSRIRTEHFPLTLESARPSHTSQYLCASALWGAGSGETQYFGPGTRLLVL.

The genes are TRBV9 and TRBJ2-1; D might be TRBD2 (6 bases). V was cut by 0 bases and J by 3 bases, with 10 bases left in between. The CDR3 is 15 residues long. Germline V gives CDR1 SGDLS, CDR2 YYNGEE. CDR3 residues: CASSVEGRFYNEQFF. In DNA, the CDR3 is TGTGCCAGCAGCGTAGAGGGGAGGTTCTACAATGAGCAGTTCTTC.

The chain has TRBV6-1 and TRBJ1-3; D gene unclear. V was trimmed by 2 bases and J by 0 bases, leaving 14 bases between them. This CDR3 contains 17 residues. Looked up from germline, CDR1 is MNHNS and CDR2 is SASEGT. As DNA, the CDR3 is TGTGCCAGCAGTGAATTTAGTCGCGGGAGCTCTGGAAACACCATATATTTT. It is translated as CASSEFSRGSSGNTIYF.

This clone was recorded only once. The genes are TRBV27 and TRBJ2-7; TRBD2 matches at 10 bases. V dropped 6 bases and J dropped 8; count of bases not matched to a gene: 16. Germline CDR1 reads MNHEY; CDR2 reads SMNVEV (reference sequence). This CDR3 region has 16 residues. CDR3 coding DNA: TGTGCCAGCAGCCGGACTAGCGGAGGAGGGCTACGCAAGCAGTACTTC. Protein product: CASSRTSGGGLRKQYF.